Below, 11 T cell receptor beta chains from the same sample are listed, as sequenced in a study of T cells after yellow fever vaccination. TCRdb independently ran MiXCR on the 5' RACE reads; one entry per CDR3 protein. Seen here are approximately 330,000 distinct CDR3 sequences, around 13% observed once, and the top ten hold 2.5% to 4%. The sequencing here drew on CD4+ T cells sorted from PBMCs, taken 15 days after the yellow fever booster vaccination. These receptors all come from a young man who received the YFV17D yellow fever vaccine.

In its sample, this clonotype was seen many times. CDR3 sequence: CASSRAGTDTQYF. DNA of the CDR3: TGTGCCAGCAGCCGGGCAGGCACAGATACGCAGTATTTT. The rearrangement links TRBV7-3 to TRBJ2-3; D remains ambiguous. The germline V and J ends were trimmed by 5 bases and 1 base, with 7 bases remaining between them. The germline V gene encodes CDR1 SGHTA and CDR2 FQGTGA. CDR3 length equals 13 residues.

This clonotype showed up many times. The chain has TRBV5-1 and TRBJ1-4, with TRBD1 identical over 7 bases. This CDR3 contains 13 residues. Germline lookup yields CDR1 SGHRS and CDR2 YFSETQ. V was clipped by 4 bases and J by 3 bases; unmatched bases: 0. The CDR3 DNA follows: TGCGCCAGCAGCGGGACAGCTAATGAAAAACTGTTTTTT. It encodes CASSGTANEKLFF. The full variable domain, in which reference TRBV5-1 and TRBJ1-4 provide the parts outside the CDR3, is KAGVTQTPRYLIKTRGQQVTLSCSPISGHRSVSWYQQTPGQGLQFLFEYFSETQRNKGNFPGRFSGRQFSNSRSEMNVSTLELGDSALYLCASSGTANEKLFFGSGTQLSVL.

The CDR3 sequence: CASSLDRRRSQYF. CDR3 in DNA: TGTGCCAGCAGCCTCGACCGAAGGCGGTCGCAGTACTTC. The chain carries TRBV11-1 and TRBJ2-5; D remains unclear. The CDR3 covers 13 residues. Trimming shortened V by 5 bases and J by 11 bases, and 18 bases separated the two germline ends. CDR1 and CDR2 (germline): SGHAT, FQDESV (reference sequence).

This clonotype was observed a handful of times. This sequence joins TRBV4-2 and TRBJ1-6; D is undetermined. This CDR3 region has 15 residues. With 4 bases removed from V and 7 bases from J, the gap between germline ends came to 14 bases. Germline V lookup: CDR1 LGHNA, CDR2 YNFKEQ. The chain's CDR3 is CASSREPGGNSPLHF. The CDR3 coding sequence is TGTGCCAGCAGCCGGGAACCGGGCGGCAATTCACCCCTCCACTTT.

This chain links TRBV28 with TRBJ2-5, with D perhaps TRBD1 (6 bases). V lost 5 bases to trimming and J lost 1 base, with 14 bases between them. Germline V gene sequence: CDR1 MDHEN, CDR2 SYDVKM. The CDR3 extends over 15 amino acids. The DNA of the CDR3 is TGTGCCAGCAGTGCACCCGGGACACTCCAAGAGACCCAGTACTTC. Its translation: CASSAPGTLQETQYF.

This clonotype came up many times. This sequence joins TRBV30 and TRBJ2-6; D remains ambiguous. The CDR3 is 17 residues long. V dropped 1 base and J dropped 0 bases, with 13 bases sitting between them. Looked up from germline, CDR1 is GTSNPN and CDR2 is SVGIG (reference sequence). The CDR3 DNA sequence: TGTGCCTGGAGTGAGTCCTTAATTACCTCTGGGGCCAACGTCCTGACTTTC. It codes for CAWSESLITSGANVLTF.

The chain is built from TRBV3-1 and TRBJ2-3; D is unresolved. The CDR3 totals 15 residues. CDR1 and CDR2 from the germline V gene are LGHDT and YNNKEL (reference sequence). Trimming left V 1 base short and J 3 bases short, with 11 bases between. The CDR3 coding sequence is TGTGCCAGCAGCCAAGGAGCAGATCTGACAGATACGCAGTATTTT. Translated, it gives CASSQGADLTDTQYF.

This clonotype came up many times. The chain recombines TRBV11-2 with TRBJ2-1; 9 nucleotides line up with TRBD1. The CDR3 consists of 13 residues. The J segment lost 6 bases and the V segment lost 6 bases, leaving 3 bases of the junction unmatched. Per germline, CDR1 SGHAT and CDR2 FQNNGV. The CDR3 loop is CASSADRGNEQFF. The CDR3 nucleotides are TGTGCCAGCAGTGCGGACAGGGGCAATGAGCAGTTCTTC.

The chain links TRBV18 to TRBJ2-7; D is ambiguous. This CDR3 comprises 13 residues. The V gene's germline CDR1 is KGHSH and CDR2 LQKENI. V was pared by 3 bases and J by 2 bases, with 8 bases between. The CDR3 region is CASSPGETYEQYF. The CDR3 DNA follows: TGTGCCAGCTCACCTGGGGAAACCTACGAGCAGTACTTC.

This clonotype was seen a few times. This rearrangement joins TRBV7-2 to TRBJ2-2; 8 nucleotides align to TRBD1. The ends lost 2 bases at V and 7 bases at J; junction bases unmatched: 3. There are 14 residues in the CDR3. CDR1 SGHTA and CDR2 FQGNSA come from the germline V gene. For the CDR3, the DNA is TGTGCCAGCAGCTTACGACAGGGGATCGGGGAGCTGTTTTTT. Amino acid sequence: CASSLRQGIGELFF. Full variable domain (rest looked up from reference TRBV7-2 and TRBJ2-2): GAGVSQSPSNKVTEKGKDVELRCDPISGHTALYWYRQSLGQGLEFLIYFQGNSAPDKSGLPSDRFSAERTGGSVSTLTIQRTQQEDSAVYLCASSLRQGIGELFFGEGSRLTVL.

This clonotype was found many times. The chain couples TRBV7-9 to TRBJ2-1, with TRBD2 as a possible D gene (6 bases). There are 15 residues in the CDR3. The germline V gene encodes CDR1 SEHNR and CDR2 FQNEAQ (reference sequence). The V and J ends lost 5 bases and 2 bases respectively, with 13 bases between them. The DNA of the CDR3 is TGTGCCAGCAGCCGGGACTTGCTCCCCTACAATGAGCAGTTCTTC. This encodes CASSRDLLPYNEQFF.